This entry features one TCR beta chain sequence. Antigen: not known. These data are taken from a study of cytomegalovirus exposure and HLA in healthy donors. Study conclusions and caveats: A link between a missense DCLRE1C variant and TCR beta V- and J-gene trimming emerged from a later analysis. The classifier reportedly diagnosed cytomegalovirus status with high sensitivity and specificity.

The PCR was carried out with 60 Vbeta primers and 13 Jbeta primers. Sequencing used immunoSEQ multiplex PCR; TCRdb keeps in-frame clones, though not all of them. The sample includes approximately 160,000 clones, around 81% of them seen just once. The CDR3 has 18 residues. Germline values: CDR1 SEHNR, CDR2 FQNEAQ (reference sequence). With V trimmed by 5 bases and J by 5 bases, 17 bases remained unmatched. What was sequenced was PBMCs. This TCR was recovered from a woman aged 40 to 50 in good health and CMV-seronegative. The chain recombines TRBV7-9 with TRBJ2-1; 8 bases line up with TRBD2. The DNA of the CDR3 is TGTGCCAGCAGCCAAAGCCCCGGGGGGACTAGGGCTCACAATGAGCAGTTCTTC. This sequence encodes CASSQSPGGTRAHNEQFF.